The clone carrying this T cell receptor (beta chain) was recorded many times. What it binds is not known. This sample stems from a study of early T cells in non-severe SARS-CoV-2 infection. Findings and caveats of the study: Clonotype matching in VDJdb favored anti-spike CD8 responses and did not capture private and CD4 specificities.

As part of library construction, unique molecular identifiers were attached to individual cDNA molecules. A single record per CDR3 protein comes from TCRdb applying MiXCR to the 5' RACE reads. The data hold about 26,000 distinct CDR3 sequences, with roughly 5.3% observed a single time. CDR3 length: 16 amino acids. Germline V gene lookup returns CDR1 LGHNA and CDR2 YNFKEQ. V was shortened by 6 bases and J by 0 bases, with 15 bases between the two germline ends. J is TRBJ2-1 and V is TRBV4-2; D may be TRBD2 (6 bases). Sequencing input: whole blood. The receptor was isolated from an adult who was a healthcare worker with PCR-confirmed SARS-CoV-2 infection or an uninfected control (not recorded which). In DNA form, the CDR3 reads TGTGCCAGCAGAATAGGGGACTCAAGCTCCTACAATGAGCAGTTCTTC. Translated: CASRIGDSSSYNEQFF.